The present T cell receptor beta chain was sequenced within a study of T cells in Graves' hyperthyroidism and ophthalmopathy. Whole-study context: Once the initial diagnosis was made, peripheral blood was obtained before any treatment.

This clonotype was recorded at least ten times. Its antigen is as yet unknown. Each diagnosis was grounded in clinical symptoms, serum thyroxine and TRAb, thyroid ultrasound, and orbital computed tomography. The source of the PBMCs was less than 12 ml of fresh peripheral blood. Study-wide points: For ophthalmopathy, model prediction preceded onset by a median about 6 months.

CDR1 is SGHRS, CDR2 YFSETQ, per germline. The CDR3 spans 14 residues. Losses at the gene ends were 5 bases for V and 8 bases for J; bases not matched to a gene: 7. From RNA transcripts, TCR beta CDR3 regions were amplified. Primed by the HTBI set, a first-round RT-PCR was run on the TCR CDR3. In TCRdb, the multiplex PCR reads were re-called with MiXCR into one record per CDR3 protein. This table has hundreds of thousands of distinct CDR3 sequences, roughly 15% appearing once. The receptor was derived from a woman aged 18-29 years with Graves' ophthalmopathy. The sequenced sample consisted of blood. J is TRBJ1-4 and V is TRBV5-1, with 9 bases lining up with TRBD1. The chain's CDR3 is CASRTGGEREKLFF. CDR3 coding DNA: TGCGCCAGCAGAACAGGGGGCGAACGGGAAAAACTGTTTTTT.